This is a list of T cell receptor beta chains from one sample in a study of CD8+CD57+ T cells in acquired aplastic anemia. TCRdb re-derived calls from the reads in MiXCR, one entry per CDR3 protein. The sample has approximately 70,000 distinct CDR3 sequences, under 55% seen once. The sequenced sample consisted of sorted CD4+, CD8+, or CD8+CD57+ T cells (not recorded which) from PBMCs. The receptor source for this set is a human donor in good health, serving as a control. Both conserved end residues are part of each CDR3. The order of the fields is J gene, D gene, V gene, clone size, CDR3 DNA, CDR3 protein. D genes are given only for firm matches. Clone size is stated in some rows and not others, as once, few, many or a class when expanded.

J gene: TRBJ2-7; D gene: TRBD1; V gene: TRBV19; clone size: .; CDR3 DNA: TGTGCCAGTAGTATAGGGTCCGGACAGGGGTCCTACGAGCAGTACTTC; CDR3 protein: CASSIGSGQGSYEQYF
J gene: TRBJ1-2; D gene: .; V gene: TRBV20-1; clone size: .; CDR3 DNA: TGCAGTGCTACGTCAGGACAACAGGAGAACTATGGCTACACCTTC; CDR3 protein: CSATSGQQENYGYTF
J gene: TRBJ1-4; D gene: .; V gene: TRBV6-1; clone size: many; CDR3 DNA: TGTGCCAGCAGTGGGGGAGGGAGTTATGAAAAACTGTTTTTT; CDR3 protein: CASSGGGSYEKLFF
J gene: TRBJ2-5; D gene: .; V gene: TRBV15; clone size: .; CDR3 DNA: TGTGCCACCAGCAGCGTAGTCGGGGACCCCCAAGAGACCCAGTACTTC; CDR3 protein: CATSSVVGDPQETQYF
J gene: TRBJ2-6; D gene: TRBD1; V gene: TRBV29-1; clone size: .; CDR3 DNA: TGCAGCGTTGTACAGGGGAACACTGAAGCTTTC; CDR3 protein: CSVVQGNTEAF
J gene: TRBJ2-7; D gene: .; V gene: TRBV30; clone size: many; CDR3 DNA: TGTGCCTGGAGTGTACAGCAGGGGTATAACGAGCAGTACTTC; CDR3 protein: CAWSVQQGYNEQYF
J gene: TRBJ1-1; D gene: .; V gene: TRBV7-9; clone size: .; CDR3 DNA: TGTGCCAGCAGACTCCGGGGGCCTGAAGCTTTCTTT; CDR3 protein: CASRLRGPEAFF
J gene: TRBJ1-2; D gene: .; V gene: TRBV20-1; clone size: .; CDR3 DNA: TGCAGTGCTAGCCAGGGTGGCTACACCTTC; CDR3 protein: CSASQGGYTF
J gene: TRBJ1-2; D gene: .; V gene: TRBV29-1; clone size: .; CDR3 DNA: TGCAGCGTTTCGGTGTCGGACTACACCTTC; CDR3 protein: CSVSVSDYTF
J gene: TRBJ1-2; D gene: .; V gene: TRBV20-1; clone size: many; CDR3 DNA: TGCAGTGCTAGAATGGTCCTTACTTATGGCTACACCTTC; CDR3 protein: CSARMVLTYGYTF
J gene: TRBJ2-3; D gene: TRBD2; V gene: TRBV5-4; clone size: many; CDR3 DNA: TGTGCCAGCAGCTTGACTAGCGGCACAGATACGCAGTATTTT; CDR3 protein: CASSLTSGTDTQYF
J gene: TRBJ2-2; D gene: TRBD2; V gene: TRBV12-3/TRBV12-4; clone size: many; CDR3 DNA: TGTGCCAGCAGTCGGACTAGCGGGACGGGGGAGCTGTTTTTT; CDR3 protein: CASSRTSGTGELFF
J gene: TRBJ2-2; D gene: TRBD2; V gene: TRBV20-1; clone size: .; CDR3 DNA: TGCAGTGCTAGAGTGCCCCGGGAGGGCTGGAACCGGGGAGCTGTTTTT; CDR3 protein: CSARVPREGWNRGAVF
J gene: TRBJ2-1; D gene: TRBD1; V gene: TRBV29-1; clone size: .; CDR3 DNA: TGCAGCACCGGACAGGCGGACAATGAGCAGTTCTTC; CDR3 protein: CSTGQADNEQFF
J gene: TRBJ2-3; D gene: .; V gene: TRBV9; clone size: once; CDR3 DNA: TGTGCCAGTAGTATAGGGGCAGATACGCAGTATTTT; CDR3 protein: CASSIGADTQYF